The 17 T cell receptor beta chains presented below share a single source sample, sequenced in a study of cytomegalovirus exposure and HLA in healthy donors. Researchers ran the PCR with 60 Vbeta and 13 Jbeta primers. This table comes from immunoSEQ multiplex PCR, and its TCRdb copy is limited to in-frame clones, with some not included. The specimen's table records about 120,000 clones. The sample taken for sequencing was PBMCs. These receptors all come from a man aged 18 to 29 in good health and CMV-seronegative.

The chain employs TRBV29-1 and TRBJ1-2; possibly TRBD1 for D (6 bases). This CDR3 spans 14 amino acids. Trimming removed 0 bases at V and 6 bases at J, with 14 bases between. Germline assignment: CDR1 SQVTM and CDR2 ANQGSEA. The CDR3 sequence: CSVEDRGLLNGYTF. The CDR3 DNA is TGCAGCGTTGAAGACAGGGGCCTTCTCAATGGCTACACCTTC.

The chain employs TRBV2 and TRBJ2-7; 7 bases match TRBD1. The CDR3 has 14 residues. V shed 8 bases, J shed 1 base, and the junction held 8 bases outside the gene matches. Germline loops: CDR1 SNHLY, CDR2 FYNNEI. The CDR3 DNA reads as TGTGCCAGCGTACCTAGGGGGCCTTCCTACGAGCAGTACTTC. Protein product: CASVPRGPSYEQYF.

The chain combines TRBV10-3 with TRBJ1-1, with no clear D. The CDR3 length is 11 residues. Trimming pared 3 bases from V and 12 bases from J, leaving 11 bases between. In germline, CDR1 is ENHRY, CDR2 SYGVKD. Here the CDR3 reads CAISEGIGTFF. The CDR3 nucleotides read TGTGCCATCAGTGAAGGCATCGGGACTTTCTTT.

The chain combines TRBV7-3 with TRBJ1-1; TRBD1 agrees at 9 bases. Germline-derived CDR1 and CDR2 are SGHTA and FQGTGA. The V gene end was trimmed by 4 bases and the J gene end by 1 base; junction bases not matched to a gene: 13. This CDR3 is 18 amino acids long. The CDR3 region has the DNA TGTGCCAGCAGCTCACCACCGATACAGGGGGCGCGGAACACTGAAGCTTTCTTT. This sequence encodes CASSSPPIQGARNTEAFF.

The J gene is TRBJ1-1, the V gene TRBV10-3; no reliable D call. Trimming removed 7 bases from V and 0 bases from J, with 9 bases in between. Germline values: CDR1 ENHRY, CDR2 SYGVKD. CDR3 length: 13 amino acids. The CDR3 region is CAIKNSLNTEAFF. The CDR3 coding sequence is TGTGCCATCAAAAACAGCCTGAACACTGAAGCTTTCTTT.

This chain joins TRBV19 and TRBJ2-3; perhaps TRBD2 as D (6 bases). The V and J ends lost 3 bases and 4 bases respectively, with 11 bases between them. Germline-derived CDR1 and CDR2 are LNHDA and SQIVND (reference sequence). This CDR3 region has 14 residues. As DNA, the CDR3 is TGTGCCAGTAGTATTCCGGCGGGGCCAGATACGCAGTATTTT. This gives the protein CASSIPAGPDTQYF. Full variable domain (missing parts from reference TRBV19 and TRBJ2-3): DGGITQSPKYLFRKEGQNVTLSCEQNLNHDAMYWYRQDPGQGLRLIYYSQIVNDFQKGDIAEGYSVSREKKESFPLTVTSAQKNPTAFYLCASSIPAGPDTQYFGPGTRLTVL.

The chain recombines TRBV29-1 with TRBJ2-7; D is possibly TRBD1 (5 bases). Trimming stripped 6 bases from V and 3 bases from J, with 33 bases between. This CDR3 is 19 amino acids long. Germline V lookup: CDR1 SQVTM, CDR2 ANQGSEA. Here the CDR3 reads CSVLTPQGSSGAGFYEQYF. In DNA form, the CDR3 reads TGCAGCGTCCTAACCCCGCAGGGCAGCTCGGGTGCAGGCTTCTACGAGCAGTACTTC.

The chain's CDR3 is CASSPGGSEGYGYTF. The CDR3 nucleotides are TGTGCCAGCAGCCCCGGGGGGTCGGAGGGCTATGGCTACACCTTC. The chain combines TRBV7-2 with TRBJ1-2; TRBD1 might be the D (5 bases). CDR3 length: 15 amino acids. V shed 5 bases and J shed 4 bases, with 17 bases lying between them. Germline CDR1 is SGHTA and CDR2 is FQGNSA.

The genes are TRBV28 and TRBJ1-4; tentative D call: TRBD1 (6 bases). V gave up 7 bases and J gave up 11 bases, with 23 bases separating them. The germline V gene has CDR1 MDHEN and CDR2 SYDVKM. The CDR3 covers 15 residues. DNA for the CDR3: TGTGCCAGCACCATGGGCGGGTCAGGGAGGGGGAAACTGTTTTTT. Amino acid sequence: CASTMGGSGRGKLFF.

V usage is TRBV5-5 and J usage is TRBJ1-2, with 7 bases aligning to TRBD1. The junction had 3 bases not matched to a gene; V was cut back by 0 bases and J by 1 base. The CDR3 runs to 15 residues. Per the germline V gene, CDR1 is SGHKS and CDR2 is YYEKEE (reference sequence). CDR3: CASSLAGTVNYGYTF. The CDR3 DNA is TGTGCCAGCAGCTTGGCCGGGACAGTTAACTATGGCTACACCTTC.

The chain uses TRBV29-1 and TRBJ2-1; 9 nucleotides agree with TRBD2. Per germline, CDR1 SQVTM and CDR2 ANQGSEA. V shed 4 bases, J shed 8 bases, and the junction held 6 bases outside the gene matches. The CDR3 is made up of 13 amino acids. CDR3 sequence: CSVVASGNHEQFF. The CDR3 nucleotides read TGCAGCGTTGTGGCTAGCGGGAATCATGAGCAGTTCTTC.

The chain recombines TRBV14 with TRBJ2-2, with D unresolved. In germline, CDR1 is SGHDN, CDR2 FVKESK. Trimming took off 4 bases at V and 5 bases at J, with 11 bases between the two ends. CDR3 length: 14 amino acids. The CDR3 loop is CASSPISETGELFF. CDR3 nucleotides: TGTGCCAGCAGCCCGATCAGCGAGACCGGGGAGCTGTTTTTT.

The chain carries TRBV6-5 and TRBJ1-1, with TRBD1 matching over 7 bases. V dropped 5 bases and J dropped 0; count of bases not matched to a gene: 6. The germline CDR1 and CDR2 sequences are MNHEY and SVGAGI. The CDR3 has 15 amino acids. The CDR3 sequence is CASSKRQGLNTEAFF. CDR3 coding DNA: TGTGCCAGCAGTAAACGACAGGGCCTGAACACTGAAGCTTTCTTT.

The V gene is TRBV4-3, the J gene TRBJ1-4, with a tentative D call TRBD1 (5 bases). Trimming pared 5 bases from V and 0 bases from J, leaving 10 bases between. The CDR3 contains 15 residues. Germline V gene sequence: CDR1 LGHNA, CDR2 YSLEER. The CDR3 bases are TGCGCCAGCAGCTACGGACAAGCAACTAATGAAAAACTGTTTTTT. It specifies CASSYGQATNEKLFF.

J is TRBJ2-3 and V is TRBV6-6, with D uncertain. This CDR3 comprises 11 residues. Per the germline V gene, CDR1 is MNHNY and CDR2 is SVGAGI (reference sequence). The germline V and J ends were trimmed by 5 bases and 4 bases, with 4 bases remaining between them. Here the CDR3 reads CASSPSDTQYF. The DNA for the CDR3 is TGTGCCAGCAGTCCTTCAGATACGCAGTATTTT.

The rearrangement joins TRBV19 to TRBJ2-1, with D possibly matching TRBD2 (6 bases). The V end was cut by 7 bases, the J end by 1 base, with 11 bases between. Germline assignment: CDR1 LNHDA and CDR2 SQIVND (reference sequence). CDR3 length: 14 amino acids. Here the CDR3 reads CASNWGESYNEQFF. CDR3 sequence (DNA): TGTGCCAGTAATTGGGGGGAATCCTACAATGAGCAGTTCTTC.

The rearrangement links TRBV6-5 to TRBJ2-5; 8 bases map to TRBD2. Germline V gene data show CDR1 as MNHEY and CDR2 as SVGAGI. The ends lost 4 bases at V and 5 bases at J; junction bases unmatched: 6. The CDR3 has 14 amino acids. DNA of the CDR3: TGTGCCAGCAGTTCCGGGGGGGTGGGGGAGACCCAGTACTTC. This encodes CASSSGGVGETQYF.